This record covers a single T cell receptor beta chain. The sample belongs to a study of blood T cell repertoires in COVID-19. Study information: Donors in the United States, Italy and Spain gave samples during acute or convalescent COVID-19. From T cells, B-cell-depleted T cells, or PBMCs came the material, which was cDNA or gDNA.

There are 16 residues in the CDR3. Per germline, CDR1 SEHNR and CDR2 FQNEAQ (reference sequence). The trim removed 7 bases at V and 5 bases at J, leaving 13 bases unmatched. In the authors' methods: Counts of nucleated cells, estimated from reference gene primer amplification, were obtained. The method was immunoSEQ multiplex PCR; TCRdb's version includes in-frame clones alone and lacks a portion of them. The D gene and trimming were derived from the DNA, and the V and J assignments and clone size from that table. The sample lists 25,000 to 35,000 clones; roughly 70% were seen once. The specimen was peripheral blood. This TCR was recovered from a boy between 2 and 10 years old with active or convalescent COVID-19. J is TRBJ2-2 and V is TRBV7-9; 7 bases line up with TRBD1. For the CDR3, the DNA is TGTGCCAGCACCACTTTCGGGACAGAGGCAACCGGGGAGCTGTTTTTT. It specifies CASTTFGTEATGELFF.